One and the same sample provided the 10 T cell receptor beta chains below, sequenced in a study of T cells in women clearing cervical HPV infection. This table comes from immunoSEQ multiplex PCR, and its TCRdb copy is limited to in-frame clones, with some not included. Its listing shows about 14,000 clones. Input material: blood buffy coat. These receptors were obtained from a woman aged 18 to 75 with a cervical HPV16 infection that either progressed to CIN3+ or cleared (not recorded which).

For this clone: Read data end 3 residues before the CDR3 end; the end is taken from the germline J gene. The J gene is TRBJ2-2, the V gene TRBV5-1; D not certain. The CDR3 is 15 residues long. Per germline, CDR1 SGHRS and CDR2 YFSETQ. CDR3 loop: CASSLGGATNEKLFF. The part of the CDR3 DNA that was read is TGCGCCAGCAGCTTGGGAGGAGCAACTAATGAAAAG.

About this clone: The CDR3 goes on 3 residues after the read ends, and that part is filled in from the germline J gene. The chain carries TRBV7-6 and TRBJ1-2; no clear D. Germline V gives CDR1 SGHVS, CDR2 FNYEAQ. The CDR3 runs to 16 residues. The CDR3 is CASSLGAVSESYDYTF. CDR3 DNA (partial): TGTGCCAGCAGCTTAGGGGCGGTTAGCGAGTCCTACGAC.

The CDR3 loop is CASSELWDRSNYGYTF. The CDR3 bases that were read are TGTGCCAGCAGCGAGCTTTGGGACAGGAGTAACTATGGC. V gene TRBV28 combines with J gene TRBJ1-2, with 8 positions matching TRBD1. The read finishes 3 residues shy of the CDR3 end, and the germline J gene is used to complete it. The germline CDR1 and CDR2 sequences are MDHEN and SYDVKM. J lost 1 base, V lost 6 bases, and 10 bases had no gene match. The CDR3 extends over 16 amino acids.

In regard to this clone: The CDR3 is cut off 3 residues early in the read; its end comes from the germline J gene. This chain uses TRBV9 with TRBJ2-1; TRBD2 matches 15 bases. CDR3 length: 15 amino acids. CDR1 SGDLS and CDR2 YYNGEE come from the germline V gene. The J segment lost 7 bases and the V segment lost 4 bases, leaving 3 bases of the junction unmatched. CDR3 amino acids: CASSRTSGRENEQFF. CDR3 DNA, as far as it was read: TGTGCCAGCAGCCGGACTAGCGGGAGGGAAAATGAG. The variable domain in full, completed from reference TRBV9 and TRBJ2-1, reads DSGVTQTPKHLITATGQRVTLRCSPRSGDLSVYWYQQSLDQGLQFLIQYYNGEERAKGNILERFSAQQFPDLHSELNLSSLELGDSALYFCASSRTSGRENEQFFGPGTRLTVL.

This chain's CDR3 is CASSSGSGATYNEQFF. The sequenced part of the CDR3 DNA is TGCGCCAGCAGCTCCGGTAGCGGAGCAACCTACAATGAG. This rearrangement joins TRBV5-1 to TRBJ2-1; perhaps TRBD2 as D (6 bases). The observed sequence ends 3 residues before the CDR3 terminus, with the missing tail filled in from the germline J gene. Germline V gene lookup returns CDR1 SGHRS and CDR2 YFSETQ. V gave up 3 bases and J gave up 2 bases, with 15 bases separating them. The CDR3 is made up of 16 amino acids.

Points on this clone: The CDR3 extends 3 residues past the end of the read, so its final part is completed from the germline J gene. The rearrangement uses TRBV7-9 and TRBJ2-7, with D possibly being TRBD1 (7 bases). This CDR3 has 15 amino acids. V was pared by 4 bases and J by 0 bases, with 13 bases between. Germline CDR1 reads SEHNR; CDR2 reads FQNEAQ (reference sequence). CDR3 bases read: TGTGCCAGCAGCTCCGGGGGACAGAGCTCCTACGAG. Its protein is CASSSGGQSSYE. The CDR3 in full is CASSSGGQSSYEQYF.

Note on this clone: From the germline J gene comes the end of the CDR3, since the read stops 3 residues before it. The rearrangement joins TRBV20-1 to TRBJ2-1; D unresolved. Trimming took 0 bases from V and 8 from J, leaving 8 bases between them. This CDR3 is 12 amino acids long. Germline V CDR1 and CDR2: DFQATT, SNEGSKA (reference sequence). The CDR3: CSARDYRDEQFF. The sequenced part of the CDR3 DNA is TGCAGTGCTAGAGATTACCGGGATGAG.

Regarding this clone: The read halts 3 residues ahead of the CDR3 end, with the missing end drawn from the germline J gene. V gene TRBV10-2 combines with J gene TRBJ1-5, with 9 bases matching TRBD1. Trimming at V came to 3 bases and at J to 5 bases, leaving 8 bases not matched to a gene. Germline values: CDR1 WSHSY, CDR2 SAAADI. The CDR3 runs 16 residues. This CDR3 is CASSDGDRAPYQPQHF. The part of the CDR3 DNA that was read is TGCGCCAGCAGTGATGGGGACAGGGCCCCATATCAGCCC.

Turning to this clone: The CDR3 is cut off 3 residues early in the read; its end comes from the germline J gene. The V and J genes are TRBV7-8 and TRBJ1-6; D is uncertain. The V gene lost 2 bases and the J gene lost 7 bases, with 15 bases spanning the gap. The CDR3 length is 16 residues. Germline CDR1 reads SGHVS; CDR2 reads FQNEAQ. This chain's CDR3 is CASSLRQSLGNSPLHF. The covered CDR3 bases are TGTGCCAGCAGCTTACGGCAGTCTCTAGGCAATTCACCC.

A word on this clone: The read comes to an end 3 residues before the CDR3 does, leaving the germline J gene to fill in the end. The chain is built from TRBV7-2 and TRBJ2-7, with D hard to call. Looked up from germline, CDR1 is SGHTA and CDR2 is FQGNSA. This CDR3 is 13 amino acids long. The V end lost 4 bases, the J end lost 3 bases, and 10 bases lay between the germline ends. Incomplete CDR3 DNA: TGTGCCAGCAGCTCTCTCTCGGGCTACGAG. Amino acid sequence: CASSSLSGYE. The CDR3 in full is CASSSLSGYEQYF. The whole variable domain, remainder taken from reference TRBV7-2 and TRBJ2-7, is GAGVSQSPSNKVTEKGKDVELRCDPISGHTALYWYRQSLGQGLEFLIYFQGNSAPDKSGLPSDRFSAERTGGSVSTLTIQRTQQEDSAVYLCASSSLSGYEQYFGPGTRLTVT.